The 2 T cell receptor beta chains presented below share a single source sample, sequenced in a study of post-analysis software for immune sequencing data. Study-level findings and limits: Compared with controls, patients had more of roughly five TRBV segments, including TRBV5-6, TRBV5-1 and TRBV20-1.

Unique molecular identifiers were carried by the TCR beta cDNA libraries. TCRdb recomputed calls from the PCR reads with MiXCR, one row per CDR3 protein. The sample holds approximately 660,000 distinct CDR3 sequences, roughly three fifths seen once. Antigens for these TCRs are unknown. Material: blood. The receptor set was obtained from a girl aged 2 to 10 with multiple sclerosis.

The rearrangement links TRBV4-3 to TRBJ2-5; 12 positions match TRBD2. This CDR3 contains 17 residues. Trimming took 0 bases from V and 7 from J; bases not matched to a gene: 9. CDR1 is LGHNA, CDR2 YSLEER, per germline. The CDR3 here is CASSQETSGGLSWTQYF. The DNA for the CDR3 is TGCGCCAGCAGCCAAGAAACTAGCGGGGGGCTTTCGTGGACCCAGTACTTC.

The chain combines TRBV29-1 with TRBJ2-3; D remains ambiguous. V lost 2 bases and J lost 1, with 7 bases in between. CDR1 and CDR2 (germline): SQVTM, ANQGSEA. This CDR3 spans 13 amino acids. This CDR3 is CSVERARTDTQYF. CDR3 nucleotides: TGCAGCGTTGAACGTGCCCGCACAGATACGCAGTATTTT.